A single sample gave rise to the 12 T cell receptor beta chains below, sequenced in a study of T cells in Graves' hyperthyroidism and ophthalmopathy. Amplification targeted TCR beta CDR3 regions from RNA transcripts. First-round RT-PCR of the TCR CDR3 relied on the HTBI primer set. TCRdb re-analysed the multiplex PCR reads in MiXCR, keeping a single row per CDR3 protein. The repertoire includes approximately 400,000 distinct CDR3 sequences, about 18% of them detected once, and around 3.6% sits in the top ten. Sequenced: blood. Receptor source: a woman aged 18-35 years with Graves' hyperthyroidism.

This clonotype was recorded many times. The rearrangement joins TRBV12-3 or TRBV12-4 to TRBJ1-5, with a possible D match to TRBD1 (5 bases). CDR3 length equals 15 residues. V gave up 5 bases and J gave up 3 bases, with 14 bases separating them. CDR3 in amino acids: CASSPPGFSNQPQHF. CDR3 nucleotides: TGTGCCAGCAGTCCACCAGGGTTTTCCAATCAGCCCCAGCATTTT.

This clonotype was observed at least ten times. This sequence joins TRBV2 and TRBJ1-1, with 12 nucleotides matching TRBD1. This CDR3 region has 15 residues. The V segment lost 6 bases and the J segment 0 bases; nucleotides outside the gene matches: 2. Germline CDR1 SNHLY, CDR2 FYNNEI. The DNA of the CDR3 is TGTGCCAGCAGGGGACAGGGGGCTGTGAACACTGAAGCTTTCTTT. As protein: CASRGQGAVNTEAFF.

This clonotype was recorded many times. The chain is built from TRBV12-3 or TRBV12-4 and TRBJ1-5; unclear D gene. V lost 3 bases, J lost 7 bases, and 10 bases lay in between. This CDR3 comprises 13 residues. CDR3 region: CASSLRREQPQHF. The CDR3 region has the DNA TGTGCCAGCAGTTTGAGAAGGGAACAGCCCCAGCATTTT.

This clonotype was recorded at least ten times. The chain is built from TRBV29-1 and TRBJ2-5; 8 bases align to TRBD1. Germline CDR1 reads SQVTM; CDR2 reads ANQGSEA. The CDR3 has 13 residues. V lost 7 bases and J lost 5; bases outside the gene matches: 9. The CDR3 spells CSAGDRMYETQYF. In nucleotides, the CDR3 is TGCAGCGCCGGGGACAGGATGTACGAGACCCAGTACTTC.

This clonotype has at least ten counts. V is TRBV11-2 and J is TRBJ2-5; perhaps TRBD2 as D (5 bases). Per the germline V gene, CDR1 is SGHAT and CDR2 is FQNNGV. V shed 2 bases and J shed 4 bases, with 11 bases lying between them. This CDR3 is 14 amino acids long. CDR3: CASSLSLAGETQYF. The CDR3 DNA is TGTGCCAGCAGCTTATCCCTGGCGGGAGAGACCCAGTACTTC.

This CDR3 reads CASRRLARVDTGELFF. The DNA of the CDR3 is TGCGCCAGCAGACGACTAGCGAGAGTAGACACCGGGGAGCTGTTTTTT. The chain links TRBV5-1 to TRBJ2-2; 8 bases are a match to TRBD2. The V gene's germline CDR1 is SGHRS and CDR2 YFSETQ. CDR3 size: 16 residues. The trim removed 5 bases at V and 3 bases at J, leaving 9 bases unmatched.

This clonotype was picked up many times. The rearrangement uses TRBV7-2 and TRBJ1-2, with D unclear. V lost 2 bases and J lost 8, with 18 bases in between. This CDR3 contains 15 residues. Germline V gives CDR1 SGHTA, CDR2 FQGNSA. The CDR3 region is CASSLSNDGPEGYTF. For the CDR3, the DNA is TGTGCCAGCAGCTTATCCAACGACGGGCCTGAAGGCTACACCTTC.

In its sample, this clonotype was seen many times. V usage is TRBV4-1 and J usage is TRBJ1-3; D gene uncertain. The CDR3 is 14 residues long. The V end was cut by 1 base, the J end by 9 bases, with 13 bases between. The V gene's germline CDR1 is MGHRA and CDR2 YSYEKL. The CDR3 spells CASSQVDPGGTIYF. DNA of the CDR3: TGCGCCAGCAGCCAAGTTGACCCTGGAGGCACCATATATTTT.

There are many counts of this clonotype. The V call is TRBV2, the J call TRBJ2-5; the D call may be TRBD1 or TRBD2 (7 bases each). The CDR3 length is 13 residues. Trimming took off 3 bases at V and 4 bases at J, with 9 bases between the two ends. Germline-derived CDR1 and CDR2 are SNHLY and FYNNEI. The CDR3 reads CASSDRGGETQYF. DNA of the CDR3: TGTGCCAGCAGTGACAGGGGGGGAGAGACCCAGTACTTC. The full variable domain, completed using reference TRBV2 and TRBJ2-5, is EPEVTQTPSHQVTQMGQEVILRCVPISNHLYFYWYRQILGQKVEFLVSFYNNEISEKSEIFDDQFSVERPDGSNFTLKIRSTKLEDSAMYFCASSDRGGETQYFGPGTRLLVL.

The chain links TRBV7-8 to TRBJ2-7; maybe TRBD2 (6 bases). The CDR3 covers 15 residues. Per germline, CDR1 SGHVS and CDR2 FQNEAQ. V lost 0 bases and J 2 bases, leaving 11 bases between the germline ends. CDR3 nucleotide sequence: TGTGCCAGCAGCTTAGCCACGGGGGTTCCCTACGAGCAGTACTTC. Amino acids: CASSLATGVPYEQYF.

The chain couples TRBV6-5 to TRBJ1-5; D is undetermined. The CDR3 is made up of 15 amino acids. The germline gives CDR1 MNHEY, CDR2 SVGAGI. Trimming stripped 2 bases from V and 0 bases from J, with 8 bases between. The CDR3 nucleotides are TGTGCCAGCAGTTACACGATCAATAGCAATCAGCCCCAGCATTTT. As protein: CASSYTINSNQPQHF.

This clonotype was seen ten or more times. The chain joins TRBV27 to TRBJ2-7, with 7 bases lining up with TRBD1. The CDR3 runs 17 residues. Per germline, CDR1 MNHEY and CDR2 SMNVEV (reference sequence). Germline trimming cut 4 bases from V and 0 bases from J; bases unmatched to any gene: 12. CDR3 protein: CASSSDRGTAFSYEQYF. CDR3 bases: TGTGCCAGCAGTTCCGATAGAGGGACAGCGTTCTCCTACGAGCAGTACTTC.